One and the same sample provided the 21 T cell receptor beta chains below, sequenced in a study of cytomegalovirus exposure and HLA in healthy donors. Repertoires were generated with immunoSEQ multiplex PCR, while TCRdb's copy carries only in-frame clones and drops some. The repertoire includes roughly 45,000 clones, approximately 95% of them detected once, and around 7.8% sits in the top ten. Sequencing was carried out using PBMCs. The receptors stem from a woman between 18 and 29 years old in good health and CMV-seropositive.

This sequence joins TRBV27 and TRBJ1-1, with a weak D call TRBD1 (5 bases). The V gene lost 7 bases and the J gene lost 4 bases, with 13 bases spanning the gap. The CDR3 is 13 amino acids. Germline loops: CDR1 MNHEY, CDR2 SMNVEV (reference sequence). The CDR3: CASTLAQGTEAFF. The CDR3 DNA sequence: TGTGCCAGCACCCTCGCCCAGGGCACTGAAGCTTTCTTT.

The rearrangement uses TRBV9 and TRBJ2-2; 12 positions agree with TRBD2. Germline CDR1 reads SGDLS; CDR2 reads YYNGEE. The CDR3 contains 18 residues. The V and J ends lost 4 bases and 7 bases, in that order; junction bases with no gene match: 14. CDR3 sequence reads: CASSLLGLAGPIGGELFF. For the CDR3, the DNA is TGTGCCAGCAGCCTCCTCGGACTAGCGGGGCCGATTGGCGGGGAGCTGTTTTTT.

The rearrangement links TRBV4-2 to TRBJ1-2; 10 bases fit TRBD1. V was clipped by 0 bases and J by 9 bases; unmatched bases: 7. CDR1 is LGHNA and CDR2 is YNFKEQ in the germline V gene. CDR3 size: 15 residues. The CDR3 DNA reads TGTGCCAGCAGCCAAGATACATCGGGACAGGGGAGCTACACCTTC. Translated, it gives CASSQDTSGQGSYTF.

This chain links TRBV6-4 with TRBJ2-1, with 8 nucleotides matching TRBD2. Per germline, CDR1 MRHNA and CDR2 SNTAGT. V lost 0 bases and J lost 10; bases outside the gene matches: 11. The CDR3 consists of 16 residues. CDR3 region: CASSDSPGGTMGEQFF. In nucleotides, the CDR3 is TGTGCCAGCAGTGACTCCCCGGGAGGGACTATGGGGGAGCAGTTCTTC.

Written as DNA, the CDR3 is TGTGCCAGCAGCCGCACCGACTTTAGGGACAATGGCTACACCTTC. It translates to CASSRTDFRDNGYTF. The chain is built from TRBV11-2 and TRBJ1-2; possibly TRBD1 for D (6 bases). The CDR3 contains 15 residues. V was clipped by 5 bases and J by 6 bases, with 19 bases between them. Germline loops: CDR1 SGHAT, CDR2 FQNNGV.

The chain links TRBV28 to TRBJ2-5, with D uncertain. Germline assignment: CDR1 MDHEN and CDR2 SYDVKM. This CDR3 is 12 amino acids long. Trimming took off 1 base at V and 5 bases at J, with 5 bases between the two ends. In DNA, the CDR3 is TGTGCCAGCAGTTTATCTAAGGAGACCCAGTACTTC. Amino acids: CASSLSKETQYF.

The chain uses TRBV5-6 and TRBJ1-1; TRBD1 is a possible D gene (5 bases). The CDR3 extends over 12 amino acids. CDR1 SGHDT and CDR2 YYEEEE come from the germline V gene. Trimming shortened V by 0 bases and J by 9 bases, and 9 bases separated the two germline ends. The CDR3 region is CASSLGDSKAFF. CDR3 DNA: TGTGCCAGCAGCTTGGGAGACAGTAAAGCTTTCTTT. Supplemented by reference TRBV5-6 and TRBJ1-1, the full variable domain reads DAGVTQSPTHLIKTRGQQVTLRCSPKSGHDTVSWYQQALGQGPQFIFQYYEEEERQRGNFPDRFSGHQFPNYSSELNVNALLLGDSALYLCASSLGDSKAFFGQGTRLTVV.

The chain is built from TRBV6-6 and TRBJ2-1; weak D call: TRBD2 (5 bases). Germline V gene sequence: CDR1 MNHNY, CDR2 SVGAGI (reference sequence). Trimming stripped 2 bases from V and 8 bases from J, with 19 bases between. This CDR3 region has 16 residues. The DNA of the CDR3 is TGTGCCAGCAGTTACGGAGGACCGCGCGATCGGGATGAGCAGTTCTTC. Amino acids: CASSYGGPRDRDEQFF.

This clone was observed once. This rearrangement joins TRBV11-2 to TRBJ1-5; D may be TRBD1 (5 bases). Trimming removed 5 bases at V and 6 bases at J, with 14 bases between. CDR1 is SGHAT and CDR2 is FQNNGV in the germline V gene. The CDR3 totals 14 residues. CDR3 sequence (DNA): TGTGCCAGCAGCCGATTGGGGCAAGGTCAGCCCCAGCATTTT. Amino acids: CASSRLGQGQPQHF.

This clone was counted a single time. The chain is built from TRBV27 and TRBJ2-3; 11 nucleotides agree with TRBD1. CDR1 is MNHEY and CDR2 is SMNVEV in the germline V gene (reference sequence). This CDR3 region has 14 residues. J lost 6 bases, V lost 5 bases, and 4 bases had no gene match. The CDR3 sequence is CASSRTGGLDTQYF. CDR3 in DNA: TGTGCCAGCAGTCGGACAGGGGGCTTGGATACGCAGTATTTT.

CDR3 sequence reads: CASSWVGGAGGYNEQFF. The CDR3 coding sequence is TGCGCCAGCAGCTGGGTAGGGGGGGCGGGTGGCTACAATGAGCAGTTCTTC. The chain recombines TRBV5-1 with TRBJ2-1; possible D gene TRBD2, 7 bases. Germline CDR1 and CDR2: SGHRS and YFSETQ. V dropped 3 bases and J dropped 3 bases, with 19 bases sitting between them. The CDR3 length is 17 residues.

About this clone: Other DNA variants within this sample encode the same CDR3. V gene TRBV29-1 combines with J gene TRBJ1-1; D gene ambiguous. The germline gives CDR1 SQVTM, CDR2 ANQGSEA. V was shortened by 4 bases and J by 1 base, with 4 bases between the two germline ends. This CDR3 region has 11 residues. This chain's CDR3 is CSVARNTEAFF. DNA for the CDR3: TGCAGCGTTGCTCGGAACACTGAAGCTTTCTTT.

This chain uses TRBV28 with TRBJ2-3, with 16 bases lining up with TRBD2. Germline V gene data show CDR1 as MDHEN and CDR2 as SYDVKM. Trimming removed 3 bases from V and 4 bases from J; junction bases left unmatched: 4. The CDR3 has 17 amino acids. The CDR3: CASSLGTSGRAADTQYF. The CDR3 DNA reads TGTGCCAGCAGTTTGGGGACTAGCGGGAGGGCCGCAGATACGCAGTATTTT.

Details on this clone: Its ends do not fully match the called genes, so a read error is possible. The chain joins TRBV10-3 to TRBJ2-7, with TRBD2 matching 12 bases. The CDR3 is 19 residues long. Germline V gene sequence: CDR1 ENHRY, CDR2 SYGVKD. CDR3 sequence reads: CAVRSIRTSGKGESYEQYF. For the CDR3, the DNA is TGTGCCGTCAGATCGATTAGGACTAGCGGGAAGGGAGAATCCTACGAGCAGTACTTC.

The genes are TRBV5-1 and TRBJ2-3; 8 bases line up with TRBD2. This CDR3 comprises 15 residues. From germline, CDR1 is SGHRS and CDR2 YFSETQ. The junction had 11 bases not matched to a gene; V was cut back by 6 bases and J by 5 bases. The CDR3 DNA follows: TGCGCCAGCACAGGACTAGCTGTCTCCGGAGATACGCAGTATTTT. It encodes CASTGLAVSGDTQYF. The full variable domain, with the rest looked up from reference TRBV5-1 and TRBJ2-3, is KAGVTQTPRYLIKTRGQQVTLSCSPISGHRSVSWYQQTPGQGLQFLFEYFSETQRNKGNFPGRFSGRQFSNSRSEMNVSTLELGDSALYLCASTGLAVSGDTQYFGPGTRLTVL.

The chain couples TRBV11-2 to TRBJ1-3; D unresolved. Trimming took off 8 bases at V and 1 base at J, with 9 bases between the two ends. Germline CDR1 and CDR2: SGHAT and FQNNGV. CDR3 length: 13 amino acids. The CDR3 protein is CASRRESGNTIYF. The CDR3 DNA reads TGTGCCAGCCGGAGGGAGTCTGGAAACACCATATATTTT.

This sequence joins TRBV6-1 and TRBJ2-7; 7 bases are shared with TRBD1. Germline V gives CDR1 MNHNS, CDR2 SASEGT. V trimming: 9 bases; J trimming: 4 bases; junction bases outside the gene matches: 9. The CDR3 is made up of 13 amino acids. The CDR3 here is CASIDRALYEQYF. The CDR3 bases are TGTGCCAGTATCGACAGGGCTCTTTACGAGCAGTACTTC.

The CDR3, as DNA: TGTGCCTGGAGTTTCTCCACCGGGGAGCTGTTTTTT. Translated: CAWSFSTGELFF. This chain links TRBV30 with TRBJ2-2; D call uncertain. The CDR3 runs to 12 residues. Germline CDR1 reads GTSNPN; CDR2 reads SVGIG (reference sequence). Trimming took 2 bases from V and 4 from J, leaving 5 bases between them.

This clone was recorded only once. The chain has TRBV14 and TRBJ2-7; 9 bases fit TRBD1. The junction had 5 bases not matched to a gene; V was cut back by 6 bases and J by 5 bases. Germline values: CDR1 SGHDN, CDR2 FVKESK. The CDR3 totals 13 residues. The CDR3 bases are TGTGCCAGCAGGGGGACAGGGAGTCACGAGCAGTACTTC. This gives the protein CASRGTGSHEQYF.

V gene TRBV7-8 combines with J gene TRBJ2-1, with D maybe TRBD1 (5 bases). Trimming left V 3 bases short and J 4 bases short, with 7 bases between. This CDR3 region has 13 residues. The germline gives CDR1 SGHVS, CDR2 FQNEAQ. The CDR3 nucleotides read TGTGCCAGCAGCTTGACAGCGTACAATGAGCAGTTCTTC. This codes for CASSLTAYNEQFF.

The chain carries TRBV28 and TRBJ2-2, with a weak D call TRBD1 (5 bases). Germline CDR1 and CDR2: MDHEN and SYDVKM. V lost 0 bases, J lost 2 bases, and 10 bases lay in between. The CDR3 has 16 residues. CDR3 coding DNA: TGTGCCAGCAGTTTATGGACAGTCTTCAACACCGGGGAGCTGTTTTTT. This gives the protein CASSLWTVFNTGELFF. Combining the CDR3 with reference TRBV28 and TRBJ2-2 gives the whole variable domain DVKVTQSSRYLVKRTGEKVFLECVQDMDHENMFWYRQDPGLGLRLIYFSYDVKMKEKGDIPEGYSVSREKKERFSLILESASTNQTSMYLCASSLWTVFNTGELFFGEGSRLTVL.